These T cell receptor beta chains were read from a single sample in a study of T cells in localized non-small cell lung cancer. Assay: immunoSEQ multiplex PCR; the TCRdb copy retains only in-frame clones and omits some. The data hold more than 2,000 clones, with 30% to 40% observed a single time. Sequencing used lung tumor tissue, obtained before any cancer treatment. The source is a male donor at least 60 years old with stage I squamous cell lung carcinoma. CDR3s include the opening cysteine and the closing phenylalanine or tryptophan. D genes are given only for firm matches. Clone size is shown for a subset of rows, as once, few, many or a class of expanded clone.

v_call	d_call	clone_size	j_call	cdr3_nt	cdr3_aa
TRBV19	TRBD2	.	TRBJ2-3	TGTGCCAGTAGGGACCCGGGGGGGCCGAGCTCAGATACGCAGTATTTT	CASRDPGGPSSDTQYF
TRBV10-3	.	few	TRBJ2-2	TGTGCCATCAGTGAGTCGGGAAGGGCAAGAACCGGGGAGCTGTTTTTT	CAISESGRARTGELFF
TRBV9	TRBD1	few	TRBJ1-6	TGTGCCAGCAGCGCCAGACAGGGGCATAATTCACCCCTCCACTTT	CASSARQGHNSPLHF
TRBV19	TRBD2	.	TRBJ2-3	TGTGCCAGTAGTACGGGACTAGCGGGGGCGCTAAGGGATACGCAGTATTTT	CASSTGLAGALRDTQYF
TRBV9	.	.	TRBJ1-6	TGTGCCAGCAGCGTAGAGGGTAGGGATTCACCCCTCCACTTT	CASSVEGRDSPLHF
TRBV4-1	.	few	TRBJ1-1	TGCGCCAGCAGCCAAGCCCCCGTGGTCACTGAAGCTTTCTTT	CASSQAPVVTEAFF
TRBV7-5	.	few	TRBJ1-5	TGTGCCAGAACCCCAGGGAGGGATAGCAATCAGCCCCAGCATTTT	CARTPGRDSNQPQHF
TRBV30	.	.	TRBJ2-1	TGTGCCTGGGCCCTGACTTGGGACAATGAGCAGTTCTTC	CAWALTWDNEQFF
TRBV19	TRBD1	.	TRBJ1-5	TGTGCCAGTGGGCGGGACAGGAATCAGCCCCAGCATTTT	CASGRDRNQPQHF
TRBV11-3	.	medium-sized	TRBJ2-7	TGTGCCAGCAGCTTAAGCGCGGACCCCCTTCTCTACGAGCAGTACTTC	CASSLSADPLLYEQYF
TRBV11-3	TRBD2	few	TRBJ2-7	TGTGCCAGCAGCTCTACCGGGACTAGCGGCCTCGAGCAGTACTTC	CASSSTGTSGLEQYF
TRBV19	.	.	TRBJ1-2	TGTGCCAGTAGTCAGGATGGTTATGGCTACACCTTC	CASSQDGYGYTF
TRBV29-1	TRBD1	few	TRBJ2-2	TGCAGCGTTGTATGGACAGGGAACACCGGGGAGCTGTTTTTT	CSVVWTGNTGELFF
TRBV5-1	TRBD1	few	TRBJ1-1	TGCGCCAGCAGCTTCCGGGACAGTTTCACTGAAGCTTTCTTT	CASSFRDSFTEAFF
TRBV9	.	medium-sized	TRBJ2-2	TGTGCCAGCAGCGGCGGATTGAACACCGGGGAGCTGTTTTTT	CASSGGLNTGELFF
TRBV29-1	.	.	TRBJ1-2	TGCAGCGTTGAGAGCCTTAACTATGGCTACACCTTC	CSVESLNYGYTF
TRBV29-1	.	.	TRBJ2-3	TGCAGCGTTGAAGCCGATACGGTGGTCACAGATACGCAGTATTTT	CSVEADTVVTDTQYF
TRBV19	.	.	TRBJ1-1	TGTGCCAGTATCTTAGGACCGATGAACACTGAAGCTTTCTTT	CASILGPMNTEAFF
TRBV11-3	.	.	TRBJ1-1	TGTGCCAGCAGCGCCCGGAGGCGGGCGACTGAAGCTTTCTTT	CASSARRRATEAFF
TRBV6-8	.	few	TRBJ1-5	TGTGCCAGCAGTTACTCGGGCGGGTTGGATCAGCCCCAGCATTTT	CASSYSGGLDQPQHF
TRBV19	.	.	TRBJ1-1	TGTGCCAGTACCTCAGCGTACACTGAAGCTTTCTTT	CASTSAYTEAFF
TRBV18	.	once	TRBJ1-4	TGTGCCAGCTCACCAGGGTTGGGGGAAAAACTGTTTTTT	CASSPGLGEKLFF
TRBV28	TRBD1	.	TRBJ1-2	TGTGCCAGCAGTTATTCCGACAGGGGTTGGAGCTACACCTTC	CASSYSDRGWSYTF
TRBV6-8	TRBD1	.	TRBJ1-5	TGTGCCAGCAGTTACCGGGACAGGGGGCGTCAGCCCCAGCATTTT	CASSYRDRGRQPQHF
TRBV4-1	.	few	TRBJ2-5	TGCGCCAGCAGCCCTCAACTAGGGAGGTGGGAGACCCAGTACTTC	CASSPQLGRWETQYF
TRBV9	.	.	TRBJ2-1	TGTGCCAGCAGCGTAGATGCGAACTCCTACAATGAGCAGTTCTTC	CASSVDANSYNEQFF
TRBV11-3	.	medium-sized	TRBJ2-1	TGTGCCAGCAGCCCCCGGGTATTTGCAGGGTTCAATGAGCAGTTCTTC	CASSPRVFAGFNEQFF
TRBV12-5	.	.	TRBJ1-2	TGTGCTAGTGGTTTGGGGCAGGGGAACTATGGCTACACCTTC	CASGLGQGNYGYTF
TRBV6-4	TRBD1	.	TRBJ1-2	TGTGCCAGCAGTTACTCCGGACAGGGGTATGGCTACACCTTC	CASSYSGQGYGYTF
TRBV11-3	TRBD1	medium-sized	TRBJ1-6	TGTGCCAGCAGCAAGGGACAGGAATATAATTCACCCCTCCACTTT	CASSKGQEYNSPLHF
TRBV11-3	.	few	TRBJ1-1	TGTGCCAGCAGCCCCTCGCCGGGGTTGAACACTGAAGCTTTCTTT	CASSPSPGLNTEAFF
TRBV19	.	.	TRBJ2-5	TGTGCCAGTAGTATTAGGCCGGGCCTGGTTCAAGAGACCCAGTACTTC	CASSIRPGLVQETQYF
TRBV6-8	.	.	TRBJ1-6	TGTGCCAGCAGTTTTAGACAGGAGACTTCACCCCTCCACTTT	CASSFRQETSPLHF
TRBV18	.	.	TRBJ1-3	TGTGCCAGCTCACCACCGACAGACCGAAACACCATATATTTT	CASSPPTDRNTIYF
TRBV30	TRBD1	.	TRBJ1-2	TGTGCCTGGAGTCCCCCGGACAGGAACTATGGCTACACCTTC	CAWSPPDRNYGYTF
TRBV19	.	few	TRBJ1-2	TGTGCCAGTAGTATCTCTGGCTATGGCTACACCTTC	CASSISGYGYTF
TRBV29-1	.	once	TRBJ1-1	TGCAGCACTAACCCGGACGGGGGAACGAGGTTTGCGTTT	CSTNPDGGTRFAF
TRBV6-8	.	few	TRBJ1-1	TGTGCCAGCAGTCCTCAGATGAACACTGAAGCTTTCTTT	CASSPQMNTEAFF
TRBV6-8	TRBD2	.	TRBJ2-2	TGTGCCATCAGTCCATTTAGCGGGCCCTTCACCGGGGAGCTGTTTTTT	CAISPFSGPFTGELFF
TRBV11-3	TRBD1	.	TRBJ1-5	TGTGCCAGCAGCTTAGGGGGACAGGGGGCCCAGCCCCAGCATTTT	CASSLGGQGAQPQHF
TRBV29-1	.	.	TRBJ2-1	TGCAGCGCCCCGGGACGGCGAGGTGGTGGTGAGCAGTTCTTC	CSAPGRRGGGEQFF
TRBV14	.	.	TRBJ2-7	TGTGCCAGCAGCAGGCCAGGCCTAACCTACGAGCAGTACTTC	CASSRPGLTYEQYF
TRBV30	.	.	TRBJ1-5	TGTGCCTGCCAGAGTGGACGGTATAGCAATCAGCCCCAGCATTTT	CACQSGRYSNQPQHF
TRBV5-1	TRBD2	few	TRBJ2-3	TGCGCCAGCAGCTGGAAGACTAGCGGGGGGACTAGCACAGATACGCAGTATTTT	CASSWKTSGGTSTDTQYF
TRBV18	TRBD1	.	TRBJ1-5	TGTGCCAGCTCACCACCGGACAGGAGCAATCAGCCCCAGCATTTT	CASSPPDRSNQPQHF
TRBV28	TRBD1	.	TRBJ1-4	TGTGCCAGCAGTTTCACCGGGACAGGGGCCACAAATGAAAAACTGTTTTTT	CASSFTGTGATNEKLFF
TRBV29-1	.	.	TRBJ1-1	TGCAGCGTGCGTCAGGGATTCGACACTGAAGCTTTCTTT	CSVRQGFDTEAFF
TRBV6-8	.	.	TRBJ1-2	TGTGCCAGCAGTTACGGCACTGGAGCTAACTATGGCTACACCTTC	CASSYGTGANYGYTF
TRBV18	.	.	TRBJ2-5	TGTGCCAGCTCACTTGAGAGGGGAGGAGAGACCCAGTACTTC	CASSLERGGETQYF
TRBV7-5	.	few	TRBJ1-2	TGTGCCAGCAGCTCCGAAGCAGCCACTAACTATGGCTACACCTTC	CASSSEAATNYGYTF